These 6 T cell receptor beta chains came from one sample sequenced in a study of shared clonotypes between healthy human individuals. Assay used: immunoSEQ multiplex PCR; TCRdb lists only in-frame clones, some missing. The sample has more than 1.2 million clones, less than 99% seen once; the top ten hold roughly 0.36%. Sequenced sample: naive CD4+ T cells sorted from blood. Subset: CD45RA+ positively selected. These receptor sequences come from a man younger than 45 in good health.

The chain combines TRBV9 with TRBJ2-1, with TRBD2 identical over 8 bases. From germline, CDR1 is SGDLS and CDR2 YYNGEE. There are 15 residues in the CDR3. With V trimmed by 3 bases and J by 2 bases, 4 bases remained unmatched. The chain's CDR3 is CASSGREAAYNEQFF. The CDR3 nucleotides are TGTGCCAGCAGCGGGCGGGAGGCCGCCTACAATGAGCAGTTCTTC.

With respect to this clone: The junction shows a germline mismatch at one end, possibly a read error. This sequence joins TRBV5-1 and TRBJ2-7; D is possibly TRBD1 (5 bases). The germline V gene encodes CDR1 SGHRS and CDR2 YFSETQ. This CDR3 has 14 residues. The CDR3 protein is CTSSSDMTTYEQYF. CDR3 nucleotide sequence: TGCACCAGCAGCTCGGACATGACCACCTACGAGCAGTACTTC.

The chain links TRBV4-1 to TRBJ1-2; 8 bases fit TRBD1. Germline assignment: CDR1 MGHRA and CDR2 YSYEKL. The trim removed 5 bases at V and 1 base at J, leaving 12 bases unmatched. The CDR3 has 17 residues. The CDR3 sequence is CASSFKVIQGVNYGYTF. CDR3 coding DNA: TGCGCCAGCAGCTTCAAAGTGATACAGGGGGTTAACTATGGCTACACCTTC.

This clone was seen once. The chain has TRBV12-5 and TRBJ2-2; D possibly uses TRBD1 or TRBD2 (5 bases each). Germline V gene sequence: CDR1 LGHNT, CDR2 FRNRAP. Between the trimmed V and J ends, which lost 8 bases and 7 bases, there was a span of 8 bases. This CDR3 is built from 11 residues. The CDR3 bases are TGTGCTAGTTGGGGACGCGGGGAGCTGTTTTTT. Its protein product is CASWGRGELFF.

The chain joins TRBV5-1 to TRBJ2-2; D is uncertain. In germline, CDR1 is SGHRS, CDR2 YFSETQ. V lost 1 base to trimming and J lost 3 bases, with 7 bases between them. The CDR3 extends over 14 amino acids. CDR3 nucleotides: TGCGCCAGCAGCTTGATTGGTGACACCGGGGAGCTGTTTTTT. As protein: CASSLIGDTGELFF.

The CDR3 region has the DNA TGTGCCAGCTCAAGGACAGGGGGCACCTACGAGCAGTACTTC. Its translation is CASSRTGGTYEQYF. The chain uses TRBV18 and TRBJ2-7; TRBD1 aligns across 11 bases. Losses at the gene ends were 5 bases for V and 2 bases for J; bases not matched to a gene: 2. CDR1 and CDR2 from the germline V gene are KGHSH and LQKENI. The CDR3 is made up of 14 amino acids.